This T cell receptor beta chain comes out of a study of early T cells in non-severe SARS-CoV-2 infection. In the study overall: Chains stayed unpaired after sequencing of bulk RNA from unsorted whole blood. Study-wide results and limits: Anti-spike CD8 responses were favored in VDJdb matching, and private and CD4 specificities were missed.

Germline-derived CDR1 and CDR2 are SGHDT and YYEEEE. The CDR3 totals 12 residues. Trimming stripped 5 bases from V and 4 bases from J, with 10 bases between. TCRdb reprocessed the 5' RACE reads via MiXCR and lists one record per CDR3 protein. The repertoire holds some 55,000 distinct CDR3 sequences, with roughly 12% as singletons. This clonotype has a count of ten or more. The antigen is undetermined. The sample was whole blood. V gene TRBV5-6 combines with J gene TRBJ2-7; D unresolved. The sequence derives from an adult who was a healthcare worker with PCR-confirmed SARS-CoV-2 infection or an uninfected control (not recorded which). CDR3 region: CASSSESYEQYF. The CDR3 region has the DNA TGTGCCAGCAGTTCCGAGTCGTACGAGCAGTACTTC. Supplemented by reference TRBV5-6 and TRBJ2-7, the full variable domain reads DAGVTQSPTHLIKTRGQQVTLRCSPKSGHDTVSWYQQALGQGPQFIFQYYEEEERQRGNFPDRFSGHQFPNYSSELNVNALLLGDSALYLCASSSESYEQYFGPGTRLTVT.